Included here is one T cell receptor (beta chain) sequence, with context. Its specificity is unknown. This sample is part of a study of graft-versus-host responses after intestinal transplantation. This CDR3 is built from 14 residues. Germline V lookup: CDR1 SGHKS, CDR2 YYEKEE (reference sequence). The V end lost 0 bases, the J end lost 7 bases, and 11 bases lay between the germline ends. The table came from immunoSEQ multiplex PCR; TCRdb's copy has only in-frame clones and leaves some out. This table has tens of thousands of clones, 90% to 95% appearing once. The chain couples TRBV5-5 to TRBJ2-1; D ambiguous. The sequenced sample was unstimulated CD8+ T cells sorted from spleen or lymph node cells, obtained before intestinal transplant. The source is a human donor who received an intestinal transplant. CDR3 protein: CASSLEGKWNEQFF. In nucleotides, the CDR3 is TGTGCCAGCAGCTTGGAAGGGAAGTGGAATGAGCAGTTCTTC.